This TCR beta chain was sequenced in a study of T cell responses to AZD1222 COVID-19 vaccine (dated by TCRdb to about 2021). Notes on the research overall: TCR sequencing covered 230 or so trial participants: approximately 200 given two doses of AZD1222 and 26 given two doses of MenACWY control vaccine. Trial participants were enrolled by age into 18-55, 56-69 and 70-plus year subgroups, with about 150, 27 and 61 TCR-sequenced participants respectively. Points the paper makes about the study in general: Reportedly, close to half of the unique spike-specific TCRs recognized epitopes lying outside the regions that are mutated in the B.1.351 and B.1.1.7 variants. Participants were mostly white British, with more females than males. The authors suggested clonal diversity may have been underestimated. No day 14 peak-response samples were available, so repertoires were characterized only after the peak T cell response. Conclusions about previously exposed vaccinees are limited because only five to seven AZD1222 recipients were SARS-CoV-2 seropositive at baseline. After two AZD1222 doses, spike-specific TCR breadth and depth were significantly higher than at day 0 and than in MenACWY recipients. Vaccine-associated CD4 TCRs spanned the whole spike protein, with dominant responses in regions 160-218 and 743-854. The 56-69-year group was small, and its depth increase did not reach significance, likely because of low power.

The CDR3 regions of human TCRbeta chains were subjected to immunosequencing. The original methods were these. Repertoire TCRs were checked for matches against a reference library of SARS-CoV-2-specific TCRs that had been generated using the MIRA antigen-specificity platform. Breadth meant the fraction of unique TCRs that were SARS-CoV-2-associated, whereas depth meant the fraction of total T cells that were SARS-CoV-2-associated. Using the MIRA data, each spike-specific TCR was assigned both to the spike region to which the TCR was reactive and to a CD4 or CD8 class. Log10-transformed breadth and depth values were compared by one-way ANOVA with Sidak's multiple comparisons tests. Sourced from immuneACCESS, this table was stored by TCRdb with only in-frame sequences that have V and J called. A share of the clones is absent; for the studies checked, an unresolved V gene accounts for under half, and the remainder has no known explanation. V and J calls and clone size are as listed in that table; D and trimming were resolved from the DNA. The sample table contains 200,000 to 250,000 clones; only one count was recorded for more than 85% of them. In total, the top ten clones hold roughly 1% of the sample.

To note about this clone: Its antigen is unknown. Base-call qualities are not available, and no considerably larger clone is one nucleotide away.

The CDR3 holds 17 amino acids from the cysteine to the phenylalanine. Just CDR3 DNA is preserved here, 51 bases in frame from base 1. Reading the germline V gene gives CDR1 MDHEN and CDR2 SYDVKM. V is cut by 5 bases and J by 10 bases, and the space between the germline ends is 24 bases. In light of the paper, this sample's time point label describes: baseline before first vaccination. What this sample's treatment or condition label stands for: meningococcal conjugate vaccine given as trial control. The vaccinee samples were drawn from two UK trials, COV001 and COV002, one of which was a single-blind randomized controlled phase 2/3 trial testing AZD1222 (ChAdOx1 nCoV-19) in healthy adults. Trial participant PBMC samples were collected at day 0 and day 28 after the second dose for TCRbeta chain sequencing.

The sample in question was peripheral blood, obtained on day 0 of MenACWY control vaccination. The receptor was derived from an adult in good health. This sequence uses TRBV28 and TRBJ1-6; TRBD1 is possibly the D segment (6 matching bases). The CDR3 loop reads CASSEGYRVLSGSPLHF. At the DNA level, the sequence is TGTGCCAGCAGTGAGGGATACAGGGTTTTATCCGGATCACCCCTCCACTTT.